The 32 T cell receptor beta chains presented below share a single source sample, sequenced in a study of T cells after yellow fever vaccination. TCRdb used MiXCR to reprocess the 5' RACE reads, holding one entry per CDR3 protein. Of about 140,000 distinct CDR3 sequences listed, around 7.7% were seen once; the top ten hold about 0.73%. The specimen comprised CD4+ T cells sorted from PBMCs, sampled 5 days after the yellow fever booster vaccination. These receptors all come from a man younger than 40 who received the YFV17D yellow fever vaccine.

This clonotype was counted ten times or more. The chain's CDR3 is CASSLALAGEMADTQYF. The CDR3 coding sequence is TGTGCCAGCAGCTTAGCACTAGCGGGAGAAATGGCAGATACGCAGTATTTT. The V call is TRBV7-2, the J call TRBJ2-3; 11 bases line up with TRBD2. V shed 0 bases and J 4 bases; nucleotides not matched to a gene: 6. The V gene's germline CDR1 is SGHTA and CDR2 FQGNSA. The CDR3 totals 17 residues.

This clonotype was counted at least ten times. V gene TRBV9 combines with J gene TRBJ1-4; weak D call: TRBD1 (5 bases). V was trimmed by 0 bases and J by 6 bases, leaving 12 bases between them. CDR1 and CDR2 (germline): SGDLS, YYNGEE. The CDR3 runs to 15 residues. CDR3 sequence: CASSVVRQSYEKLFF. DNA of the CDR3: TGTGCCAGCAGCGTAGTCAGACAGTCGTATGAAAAACTGTTTTTT.

As for this clonotype: A much larger clone lies a single base off, so this may be a read error. V and J are TRBV9 and TRBJ2-3; D is unresolved. The CDR3 length is 12 residues. Germline V CDR1 and CDR2: SGDLS, YYNGEE. CDR3 sequence reads: CASSVEVDTQCF. As DNA, the CDR3 is TGTGCCAGCAGCGTAGAGGTAGATACGCAGTGTTTT.

CDR3 sequence reads: CASKKENTQYF. CDR3 sequence (DNA): TGTGCCAGCAAGAAGGAAAATACGCAGTATTTT. V is TRBV11-1 and J is TRBJ2-3; D unclear. There are 11 residues in the CDR3. Looked up from germline, CDR1 is SGHAT and CDR2 is FQDESV (reference sequence). V shed 7 bases and J shed 7 bases, with 9 bases lying between them.

This clonotype was seen many times. The chain recombines TRBV24-1 with TRBJ2-5; no firm D call. Germline CDR1 is KGHDR and CDR2 is SFDVKD. Trimming shortened V by 3 bases and J by 5 bases, and 12 bases separated the two germline ends. The CDR3 loop spans 14 amino acids. The DNA of the CDR3 is TGTGCCACCAGTGATAAAGGCGGAACGGAGACCCAGTACTTC. Protein: CATSDKGGTETQYF.

V gene TRBV7-6 combines with J gene TRBJ2-7; 10 bases fit TRBD2. The germline V gene encodes CDR1 SGHVS and CDR2 FNYEAQ. The junction had 3 bases not matched to a gene; V was cut back by 5 bases and J by 2 bases. The CDR3 runs 14 residues. CDR3 sequence (DNA): TGTGCCAGCAGCCGGACTAGCGGACCCTACGAGCAGTACTTC. Translating it yields CASSRTSGPYEQYF. Together with reference TRBV7-6 and TRBJ2-7, the CDR3 gives the full variable domain: GAGVSQSPRYKVTKRGQDVALRCDPISGHVSLYWYRQALGQGPEFLTYFNYEAQQDKSGLPNDRFSAERPEGSISTLTIQRTEQRDSAMYRCASSRTSGPYEQYFGPGTRLTVT.

This clonotype was detected ten times or more. This chain joins TRBV27 and TRBJ2-5; 7 bases map to TRBD1. Germline values: CDR1 MNHEY, CDR2 SMNVEV (reference sequence). The CDR3 has 18 amino acids. Trimming cost V 2 bases and J 7 bases; bases outside gene matches: 19. CDR3 sequence: CASSLSWRRGPAGGTQYF. CDR3 coding DNA: TGTGCCAGCAGTTTAAGTTGGCGTAGGGGGCCCGCTGGAGGGACCCAGTACTTC.

Many counts were recorded for this clonotype. The chain couples TRBV10-3 to TRBJ2-5; D tentatively fits TRBD1 or TRBD2 (5 bases each). Trimming stripped 3 bases from V and 4 bases from J, with 9 bases between. Germline-derived CDR1 and CDR2 are ENHRY and SYGVKD. CDR3 size: 13 residues. CDR3 in amino acids: CAISDRAGETQYF. The CDR3 coding sequence is TGTGCCATCAGTGACAGGGCGGGAGAGACCCAGTACTTC.

This clonotype was observed many times. This sequence joins TRBV12-3 or TRBV12-4 and TRBJ2-7; a possible D gene is TRBD2 (5 bases). CDR3 size: 13 residues. The germline V and J ends were trimmed by 6 bases and 2 bases, with 11 bases remaining between them. The CDR3 protein is CASSLNGAYEQYF. The CDR3 coding sequence is TGTGCCAGCAGCTTAAACGGGGCCTACGAGCAGTACTTC.

This clonotype was detected ten times or more. The rearrangement joins TRBV5-5 to TRBJ2-7, with 7 bases aligning to TRBD1. This CDR3 has 13 amino acids. The V segment lost 7 bases and the J segment 3 bases; nucleotides outside the gene matches: 7. Germline V lookup: CDR1 SGHKS, CDR2 YYEKEE (reference sequence). The CDR3 here is CASSRQGNYEQYF. The DNA for the CDR3 is TGTGCCAGCTCTCGACAGGGAAACTACGAGCAGTACTTC.

This clonotype was seen at least ten times. The chain joins TRBV20-1 to TRBJ2-3; D gene uncertain. Germline CDR1 is DFQATT and CDR2 is SNEGSKA (reference sequence). The CDR3 runs to 13 residues. The V and J ends lost 5 bases and 6 bases respectively, with 15 bases between them. CDR3 nucleotide sequence: TGCAGTGCTCGCCCCGGAGTCGCTGATACGCAGTATTTT. Its translation: CSARPGVADTQYF.

This clonotype was seen repeatedly, ten times or more. The chain employs TRBV10-2 and TRBJ2-5; TRBD1 might be the D (5 bases). Deletions cut 6 bases from V and 5 bases from J, with 13 bases between. CDR1 WSHSY and CDR2 SAAADI come from the germline V gene. The CDR3 is 13 residues long. The CDR3 loop reads CASSQQGRETQYF. CDR3 coding DNA: TGCGCCAGCAGCCAGCAGGGAAGGGAGACCCAGTACTTC.

CDR3 nucleotide sequence: TGTGCCAGCAGCCAAGAGGCGGGAGTTGTCACAGATACGCAGTATTTT. Translated: CASSQEAGVVTDTQYF. The chain carries TRBV4-2 and TRBJ2-3, with 7 bases lining up with TRBD2. J gave up 2 bases and V 0 bases, and 5 bases lay outside the gene matches. The length of the CDR3 is 16 residues. CDR1 LGHNA and CDR2 YNFKEQ come from the germline V gene.

This clonotype was counted ten times or more. This sequence joins TRBV11-2 and TRBJ2-1, with 7 bases that match TRBD2. Germline loops: CDR1 SGHAT, CDR2 FQNNGV. The ends lost 4 bases at V and 6 bases at J; junction bases unmatched: 9. This CDR3 spans 15 amino acids. The CDR3 DNA sequence: TGTGCCAGCAGCTCTATCGGACTAGGGGCCAATGAGCAGTTCTTC. The encoded protein is CASSSIGLGANEQFF.

In its sample, this clonotype was seen many times. The chain couples TRBV20-1 to TRBJ2-1; 9 nucleotides agree with TRBD2. CDR3 size: 15 residues. V shed 2 bases and J 8 bases; nucleotides not matched to a gene: 10. Germline V CDR1 and CDR2: DFQATT, SNEGSKA (reference sequence). CDR3 in amino acids: CSARTPAGGHDEQFF. For the CDR3, the DNA is TGCAGTGCTAGAACCCCAGCGGGGGGACACGATGAGCAGTTCTTC.

This clonotype was seen ten or more times. The CDR3: CASSLGREAFF. DNA of the CDR3: TGTGCCAGCAGTTTAGGGAGGGAAGCTTTCTTT. V gene TRBV12-3 or TRBV12-4 combines with J gene TRBJ1-1; D remains ambiguous. CDR3 length equals 11 residues. V gave up 1 base and J gave up 8 bases, with 5 bases separating them.

CDR3 DNA: TGTGCCAGCAACCAGGCGACTAGCGGGGATGAGCAGTTCTTC. Encoded protein: CASNQATSGDEQFF. The chain couples TRBV7-2 to TRBJ2-1, with 11 bases identical to TRBD2. The CDR3 consists of 14 residues. Germline V gene data show CDR1 as SGHTA and CDR2 as FQGNSA. The V segment lost 7 bases and the J segment 8 bases; nucleotides outside the gene matches: 7.

There are many counts of this clonotype. This rearrangement joins TRBV5-1 to TRBJ2-3; 7 bases fit TRBD1. Germline CDR1 SGHRS, CDR2 YFSETQ. The trim removed 4 bases at V and 2 bases at J, leaving 4 bases unmatched. This CDR3 comprises 14 residues. CDR3 sequence (DNA): TGCGCCAGCAGCACGGGACAGTTCACAGATACGCAGTATTTT. Protein sequence: CASSTGQFTDTQYF. Looking up the rest from reference TRBV5-1 and TRBJ2-3 gives the full variable domain: KAGVTQTPRYLIKTRGQQVTLSCSPISGHRSVSWYQQTPGQGLQFLFEYFSETQRNKGNFPGRFSGRQFSNSRSEMNVSTLELGDSALYLCASSTGQFTDTQYFGPGTRLTVL.

There are many counts of this clonotype. The CDR3 spells CASSLDVGTHIAKNIQYF. CDR3 sequence (DNA): TGCGCCAGCAGCTTGGATGTTGGGACCCACATAGCCAAAAACATTCAGTACTTC. The genes are TRBV5-1 and TRBJ2-4; either TRBD1 or TRBD2 may fit D (5 bases each). Germline CDR1 is SGHRS and CDR2 is YFSETQ. Trimming removed 0 bases at V and 0 bases at J, with 16 bases between. The CDR3 sequence is 18 residues long.

This clonotype has ten or more counts. The V gene is TRBV7-8, the J gene TRBJ2-7; no firm D call. V lost 2 bases and J lost 7, with 6 bases in between. Per germline, CDR1 SGHVS and CDR2 FQNEAQ. This CDR3 comprises 11 residues. CDR3 loop: CASSLWREQYF. CDR3 coding DNA: TGTGCCAGCAGCTTATGGCGAGAGCAGTACTTC. Based on the CDR3 plus reference TRBV7-8 and TRBJ2-7, the full variable domain is GAGVSQSPRYKVAKRGQDVALRCDPISGHVSLFWYQQALGQGPEFLTYFQNEAQLDKSGLPSDRFFAERPEGSVSTLKIQRTQQEDSAVYLCASSLWREQYFGPGTRLTVT.

This clonotype has a count of ten or more. The chain has TRBV7-2 and TRBJ2-7, with D tentatively TRBD1 (6 bases). Germline V gene data show CDR1 as SGHTA and CDR2 as FQGNSA. The V end was cut by 3 bases, the J end by 8 bases, with 14 bases between. The CDR3 is made up of 13 amino acids. The CDR3 region has the DNA TGTGCCAGCAGCTTCCACGGACAGCCTCAGCAGTACTTC. It specifies CASSFHGQPQQYF.

This clonotype was seen at least ten times. This sequence joins TRBV7-2 and TRBJ2-7; D unclear. Deletions cut 3 bases from V and 7 bases from J, with 19 bases between. Germline V gives CDR1 SGHTA, CDR2 FQGNSA. CDR3 length: 15 amino acids. The CDR3 spells CASSFQGAVLREQYF. DNA of the CDR3: TGTGCCAGCAGCTTTCAAGGCGCGGTCCTACGGGAGCAGTACTTC.

The J gene is TRBJ2-2, the V gene TRBV5-1; TRBD1 matches 7 bases. The CDR3 consists of 15 residues. V lost 3 bases and J lost 7; bases outside the gene matches: 9. In germline, CDR1 is SGHRS, CDR2 YFSETQ. CDR3 loop: CASSYTGEVIGELFF. In DNA, the CDR3 is TGCGCCAGCAGCTATACAGGGGAAGTCATCGGGGAGCTGTTTTTT.

This clonotype was observed many times. The chain is built from TRBV7-2 and TRBJ1-1; no clear D. Between the trimmed V and J ends, which lost 1 base and 5 bases, there was a span of 8 bases. Germline loops: CDR1 SGHTA, CDR2 FQGNSA. This CDR3 is built from 13 residues. CDR3 DNA: TGTGCCAGCAGCTTAGGGGCTCAAACTGAAGCTTTCTTT. It encodes CASSLGAQTEAFF.

This clonotype was observed at least ten times. The gene calls are TRBV7-2 and TRBJ2-4; D gene unclear. Trimming removed 0 bases from V and 7 bases from J, with 10 bases in between. This CDR3 is built from 14 residues. Germline values: CDR1 SGHTA, CDR2 FQGNSA. The CDR3 protein is CASSLAQPRNIQYF. The CDR3 bases are TGTGCCAGCAGCTTAGCGCAGCCGAGGAACATTCAGTACTTC.

This clonotype was seen many times. The chain couples TRBV5-1 to TRBJ2-3; TRBD2 might be the D (5 bases). Trimming removed 0 bases at V and 0 bases at J, with 8 bases between. The CDR3 loop spans 15 amino acids. Germline V gene data show CDR1 as SGHRS and CDR2 as YFSETQ. CDR3 in amino acids: CASSLVGGSTDTQYF. In DNA form, the CDR3 reads TGCGCCAGCAGCTTGGTGGGCGGGAGCACAGATACGCAGTATTTT.

This clonotype appeared once. At one of its ends the junction is not consistent with the germline gene, which may arise from a read error. CDR3 nucleotides: TGCGCCATCAGCCAAGAAGGTCCGACAGGGATCACAGATACGCAGTATTTT. Protein: CAISQEGPTGITDTQYF. V and J are TRBV4-3 and TRBJ2-3; 7 bases are shared with TRBD1. The CDR3 has 17 residues. Germline lookup yields CDR1 LGHNA and CDR2 YSLEER.

V gene TRBV14 combines with J gene TRBJ2-7; D remains ambiguous. The germline gives CDR1 SGHDN, CDR2 FVKESK. V was cut by 3 bases and J by 3 bases, with 3 bases left in between. This CDR3 has 11 residues. CDR3: CASSQHYEQYF. In DNA form, the CDR3 reads TGTGCCAGCAGCCAGCACTACGAGCAGTACTTC.

This clonotype was observed a few times. V gene TRBV5-1 combines with J gene TRBJ2-5, with 7 nucleotides matching TRBD2. The CDR3 extends over 14 amino acids. Trimming removed 2 bases from V and 3 bases from J; junction bases left unmatched: 4. The germline CDR1 and CDR2 sequences are SGHRS and YFSETQ. The CDR3 DNA reads as TGCGCCAGCAGCTTTGGGGCGGGAGAAGAGACCCAGTACTTC. Its translation: CASSFGAGEETQYF.

This clonotype was found many times. The genes are TRBV7-8 and TRBJ2-1; 9 nucleotides agree with TRBD2. This CDR3 contains 15 residues. Germline CDR1 is SGHVS and CDR2 is FQNEAQ. J gave up 6 bases and V 1 base, and 4 bases lay outside the gene matches. The CDR3 nucleotides read TGTGCCAGCAGCTTAGAACTAGCGGGCCTCAATGAGCAGTTCTTC. The encoded protein is CASSLELAGLNEQFF. Variable domain in full (rest from reference TRBV7-8 and TRBJ2-1): GAGVSQSPRYKVAKRGQDVALRCDPISGHVSLFWYQQALGQGPEFLTYFQNEAQLDKSGLPSDRFFAERPEGSVSTLKIQRTQQEDSAVYLCASSLELAGLNEQFFGPGTRLTVL.

The table lists this clonotype with a few counts. The chain is built from TRBV20-1 and TRBJ2-4, with TRBD1 as a possible D gene (6 bases). V lost 5 bases and J lost 2, with 19 bases in between. The CDR3 consists of 16 residues. CDR1 and CDR2 from the germline V gene are DFQATT and SNEGSKA (reference sequence). CDR3 amino acids: CSAGNRDTATKNIQYF. Written as DNA, the CDR3 is TGCAGTGCTGGCAACCGGGACACTGCAACCAAAAACATTCAGTACTTC.

This clonotype was recorded at least ten times. The chain links TRBV12-3 or TRBV12-4 to TRBJ1-5, with D perhaps matching TRBD1 (5 bases). The CDR3 consists of 15 residues. V was cut by 2 bases and J by 0 bases, with 8 bases left in between. DNA for the CDR3: TGTGCCAGCAGTTTATCCGGGGGTAGCAATCAGCCCCAGCATTTT. Amino acid sequence: CASSLSGGSNQPQHF.